The present T cell receptor beta chain was sequenced within a study of PD-1 blockade in classical Hodgkin lymphoma. Study conclusions and caveats: Diversity in CD4+ TCRs, unlike that measured in CD8+ TCRs, had risen significantly by C4D1.

V gave up 3 bases and J gave up 1 base; unmatched junction bases: 5. CDR1 MGHDK and CDR2 SYGVNS come from the germline V gene. The CDR3 is 18 residues long. Time point of the sample: cycle 4 day 1 (C4D1), after 5 to 7 weeks of nivolumab. All the patients suffered relapse after autologous stem cell transplantation, and brentuximab vedotin exposure differed. TCRdb's table, derived via immunoSEQ multiplex PCR, lists solely in-frame clones and lacks some. Of roughly 50,000 clones in the sample, 90% are singletons; the top ten hold around 14%. A note on this clone: The antigen remains undetermined.

Sequencing used peripheral blood mononuclear cells (PBMCs), obtained before the fourth cycle of nivolumab. This chain connects TRBV25-1 to TRBJ2-1, with 14 bases matching TRBD2. The sequence derives from a human donor with classical Hodgkin lymphoma. Here the CDR3 reads CASSDGTSGSWSYNEQFF. CDR3 DNA sequence: TGTGCCAGCAGTGACGGGACTAGCGGGAGTTGGTCCTACAATGAGCAGTTCTTC.